This entry concerns a single T cell receptor (beta chain). This entry comes from a study of CD8+ T cells in alopecia areata. The CDR3 consists of 14 residues. Unmatched junction bases numbered 0, after V lost 2 bases and J lost 2 bases. CDR1 is MGHDK, CDR2 SYGVNS, per germline. cDNA reverse transcribed from extracted RNA served as the sequencing template. Measured with immunoSEQ multiplex PCR; TCRdb has only the in-frame clones, and not every one. The data hold about 90,000 clones, with about 44% observed a single time. Described treatment: oral pan-JAK inhibitor, 5-10 mg twice daily. V usage is TRBV25-1 and J usage is TRBJ2-1; 7 nucleotides match TRBD1. Sequenced material: CD8+ T cells sorted from blood, taken at week 24, from a patient treated with tofacitinib. The receptor comes from a human donor with alopecia areata. The CDR3 DNA reads TGTGCCAGCAGTGAAAGGGGGCCCTACAATGAGCAGTTCTTC. Translation gives CASSERGPYNEQFF.